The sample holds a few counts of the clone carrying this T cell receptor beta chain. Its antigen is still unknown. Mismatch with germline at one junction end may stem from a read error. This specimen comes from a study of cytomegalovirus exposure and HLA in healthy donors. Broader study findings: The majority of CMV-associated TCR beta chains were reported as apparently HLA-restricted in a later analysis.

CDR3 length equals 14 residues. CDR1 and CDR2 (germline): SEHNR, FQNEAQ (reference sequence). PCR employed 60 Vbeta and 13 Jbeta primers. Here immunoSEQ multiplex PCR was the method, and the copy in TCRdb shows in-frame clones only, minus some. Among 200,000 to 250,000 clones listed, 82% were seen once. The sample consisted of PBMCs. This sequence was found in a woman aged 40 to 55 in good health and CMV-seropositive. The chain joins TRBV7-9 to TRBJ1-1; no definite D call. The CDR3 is CSSSSNRGNTEAFF. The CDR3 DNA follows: TGTTCCAGCAGCTCCAATCGGGGGAACACTGAAGCTTTCTTT.